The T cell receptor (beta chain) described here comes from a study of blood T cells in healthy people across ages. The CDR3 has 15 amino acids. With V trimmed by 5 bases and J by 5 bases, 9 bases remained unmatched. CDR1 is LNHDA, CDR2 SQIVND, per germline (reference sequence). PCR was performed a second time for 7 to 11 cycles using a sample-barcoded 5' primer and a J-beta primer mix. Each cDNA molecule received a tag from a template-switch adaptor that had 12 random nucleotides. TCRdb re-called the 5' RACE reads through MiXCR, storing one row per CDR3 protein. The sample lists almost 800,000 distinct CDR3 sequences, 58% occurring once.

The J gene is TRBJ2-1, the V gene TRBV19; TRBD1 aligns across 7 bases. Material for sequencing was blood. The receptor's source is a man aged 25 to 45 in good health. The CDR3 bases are TGTGCCAGTAGTCTGGGACAGACCCCCGACAATGAGCAGTTCTTC. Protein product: CASSLGQTPDNEQFF. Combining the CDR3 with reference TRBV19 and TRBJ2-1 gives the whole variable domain DGGITQSPKYLFRKEGQNVTLSCEQNLNHDAMYWYRQDPGQGLRLIYYSQIVNDFQKGDIAEGYSVSREKKESFPLTVTSAQKNPTAFYLCASSLGQTPDNEQFFGPGTRLTVL.